What follows are 12 T cell receptor beta chains derived from one specimen sequenced in a study of CD8+CD57+ T cells in acquired aplastic anemia. Researchers used genomic DNA as the template to profile TCR beta VDJ and CDR3. TCRdb passed the reads through MiXCR, listing each CDR3 protein once. The sample contains 200,000 to 250,000 distinct CDR3 sequences, 30% to 35% of which appear only once. The sample was sorted CD4+, CD8+, or CD8+CD57+ T cells (not recorded which) from PBMCs. These receptors were taken from a human donor in good health, serving as a control.

This clonotype was recorded a few times. Being one base from a much bigger clone, this may be a read error. No conserved phenylalanine or tryptophan is present at the end of the CDR3, so a read error is the likely explanation. In DNA form, the CDR3 reads TGTGCCAGCAGTTACGACCCGACAGGCTACGAGCAGTACCTC. This encodes CASSYDPTGYEQYL. The chain employs TRBV6-5 and TRBJ2-7; perhaps TRBD1 as D (6 bases). The ends were cut back, 2 bases at V and 3 bases at J, with 11 bases in the middle. CDR3 length equals 14 residues. The germline V gene encodes CDR1 MNHEY and CDR2 SVGAGI.

The sample holds a few counts of this clonotype. One junction end does not reproduce the germline sequence, and a read error may be involved. The gene calls are TRBV7-9 and TRBJ2-5; possibly TRBD1 or TRBD2 for D (6 bases each). CDR3 size: 13 residues. Germline CDR1 reads SEHNR; CDR2 reads FQNEAQ (reference sequence). CDR3 sequence reads: CASRGLGQETQYF. The DNA of the CDR3 is TGCGCCAGCAGGGGACTGGGGCAAGAGACCCAGTACTTC.

About this clonotype itself: Being one base from a much bigger clone, this may be a read error. V and J are TRBV28 and TRBJ2-5; D not certain. The DNA end is more similar to TRBJ2-7, so the J call may be wrong. Per germline, CDR1 MDHEN and CDR2 SYDVKM. The CDR3 is 13 amino acids. As DNA, the CDR3 is TGTGCCAGCAGCCGTATGACCTCCTACGAGCAGTACTTC. It translates to CASSRMTSYEQYF.

This clonotype showed up just a few times. V and J are TRBV25-1 and TRBJ2-1; no clear D gene. The ends were cut back, 7 bases at V and 0 bases at J, with 16 bases in the middle. This CDR3 contains 16 residues. Germline CDR1 reads MGHDK; CDR2 reads SYGVNS. CDR3 sequence (DNA): TGTGCCAGCATCCCCGGTCCGAGGAGCTCCTACAATGAGCAGTTCTTC. Its protein product is CASIPGPRSSYNEQFF.

This clonotype was counted many times. The CDR3 nucleotides are TGTGCCAGCAGCCAACGGGCCGGCCAAGAGACCCAGTACTTC. It yields the protein CASSQRAGQETQYF. This chain links TRBV7-2 with TRBJ2-5; no firm D call. Germline V lookup: CDR1 SGHTA, CDR2 FQGNSA. The V end was cut by 5 bases, the J end by 1 base, with 11 bases between. The CDR3 is made up of 14 amino acids.

The rearrangement uses TRBV5-1 and TRBJ2-4; 7 bases are a match to TRBD1. The CDR3 consists of 16 residues. The J segment lost 0 bases and the V segment lost 4 bases, leaving 7 bases of the junction unmatched. Germline CDR1 reads SGHRS; CDR2 reads YFSETQ. CDR3 DNA: TGCGCCAGCAGCCCCGGGACAGAACTAGCCAAAAACATTCAGTACTTC. Its protein is CASSPGTELAKNIQYF.

Comments on this clonotype: An end of the junction differs from the germline gene, which may be a read error. This sequence joins TRBV10-1 and TRBJ2-5, with 8 positions matching TRBD2. CDR1 and CDR2 (germline): WNHNN, SYGVQD (reference sequence). This CDR3 contains 15 residues. The CDR3, as DNA: TGCGCCAACAGTGAGTCGGCGGGGGGTCAAGAGACCCAGTACTTC. Residues: CANSESAGGQETQYF.

This clonotype was observed at least ten times. The chain employs TRBV10-3 and TRBJ1-6; a weak D match, TRBD1 (6 bases). CDR1 is ENHRY, CDR2 SYGVKD, per germline. This CDR3 is 15 amino acids long. The V end was cut by 6 bases, the J end by 7 bases, with 16 bases between. The CDR3 DNA is TGTGCCATCAGGGAGGGGGGGCCCTGGAATTCACCCCTCCACTTT. Amino acids: CAIREGGPWNSPLHF.

J is TRBJ2-7 and V is TRBV9; 7 bases fit TRBD2. With 2 bases clipped from V and 3 bases from J, the junction kept 5 bases outside the gene matches. Germline loops: CDR1 SGDLS, CDR2 YYNGEE. This CDR3 has 14 amino acids. The CDR3 reads CASSVSSGDYEQYF. CDR3 sequence (DNA): TGTGCCAGCAGCGTTTCGAGCGGGGACTACGAGCAGTACTTC.

J is TRBJ2-1 and V is TRBV29-1, with D uncertain. The germline V and J ends were trimmed by 0 bases and 7 bases, with 13 bases remaining between them. From germline, CDR1 is SQVTM and CDR2 ANQGSEA. The CDR3 has 14 amino acids. DNA for the CDR3: TGCAGCGTTGAAGACGTCAGGATTGGGAATGAGCAGTTCTTC. This encodes CSVEDVRIGNEQFF.

A remark on this clonotype: A much more abundant neighbour one base away suggests this may be a read error. The chain links TRBV25-1 to TRBJ2-7; D perhaps matches TRBD1 (6 bases). Trimming removed 11 bases at V and 0 bases at J, with 11 bases between. Germline CDR1 reads MGHDK; CDR2 reads SYGVNS. This CDR3 has 12 residues. CDR3 sequence: CAGGHFSYEQYF. CDR3 DNA: TGTGCCGGGGGACACTTCTCCTACGAGCAGTACTTC.

The chain is built from TRBV7-3 and TRBJ2-1; 8 bases match TRBD1. CDR3 length equals 15 residues. Germline loops: CDR1 SGHTA, CDR2 FQGTGA. With 5 bases clipped from V and 8 bases from J, the junction kept 11 bases outside the gene matches. CDR3 in amino acids: CASSPRQGLLDEQFF. The CDR3 coding sequence is TGTGCCAGCAGCCCCAGACAGGGGTTACTAGATGAGCAGTTCTTC.